Below, one TCR beta chain is given with its context. Repertoires were generated with immunoSEQ multiplex PCR, while TCRdb's copy carries only in-frame clones and drops some. The table records fewer than 700,000 clones, approximately 88% of them present only once. These data are taken from a study of shared T cell receptors in the human thymus. Deletions cut 0 bases from V and 6 bases from J, with 11 bases between. The CDR3 covers 14 residues. From germline, CDR1 is MRHNA and CDR2 SNTAGT. These same data were also listed under a study on human thymus T cells. That investigation notes: The sample donors, healthy Finnish infants, were having corrective surgery for congenital heart defects. Thymic samples were excised during corrective heart operations. Both thymic and peripheral blood repertoires showed apparently biased V and J usage.

The chain links TRBV6-4 to TRBJ1-2; D gene unclear. This TCR came from a boy in the first two years of life with a congenital heart defect. The specimen sequenced was thymocytes. The CDR3 here is CASSDSQPLDGYTF. The CDR3 DNA is TGTGCCAGCAGTGACTCACAGCCCCTTGATGGCTACACCTTC.